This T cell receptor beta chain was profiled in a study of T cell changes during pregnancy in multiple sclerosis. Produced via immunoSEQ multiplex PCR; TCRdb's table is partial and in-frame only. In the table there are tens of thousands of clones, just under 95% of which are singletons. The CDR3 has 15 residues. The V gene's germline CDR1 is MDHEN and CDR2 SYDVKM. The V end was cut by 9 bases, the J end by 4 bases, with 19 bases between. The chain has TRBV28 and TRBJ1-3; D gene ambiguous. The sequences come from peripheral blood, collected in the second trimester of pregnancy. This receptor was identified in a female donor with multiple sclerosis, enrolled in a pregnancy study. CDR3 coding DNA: TGTGCCAGTCATCCGACGACATTTGCAGGAAACACCATATATTTT. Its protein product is CASHPTTFAGNTIYF.